These 22 T cell receptor beta chains share one sample of origin, sequenced in a study of metastatic and nonmetastatic thyroid tumors. TCRdb re-clonotyped the PCR reads via MiXCR. This sample carries tens of thousands of clones, approximately 22% of them seen once, and the ten largest clones take 39%. Nobody among the patients had been given any treatment before thyroid surgery. Sequenced input: blood. Source of these receptors: a female donor with papillary thyroid cancer or a benign thyroid nodule (not recorded which). Some clones in this sample may be carry-over from other donors' samples.

This clone was counted many times. This chain's CDR3 is CASSSYRTGRPLRGNQPQHF. The DNA of the CDR3 is TGTGCCAGCAGCTCTTATAGGACAGGGCGGCCCTTACGGGGCAATCAGCCCCAGCATTTT. This chain joins TRBV7-1 and TRBJ1-5; 8 bases are a match to TRBD1. TRBV7-1 is reported as an ORF; its role is uncertain. Trimming at V came to 3 bases and at J to 2 bases, leaving 18 bases not matched to a gene. There are 20 residues in the CDR3.

DNA of the CDR3: TGCGCCAGCAGCCGGGACCTAAACTCTGGAAACACCATATATTTT. The encoded protein is CASSRDLNSGNTIYF. This chain links TRBV4-1 with TRBJ1-3, with D perhaps TRBD1 (5 bases). Germline loops: CDR1 MGHRA, CDR2 YSYEKL. The CDR3 runs to 15 residues. Trimming removed 4 bases from V and 0 bases from J, with 10 bases in between.

This clone is termed medium-sized. J is TRBJ2-7 and V is TRBV6-5; a possible D gene is TRBD1 (6 bases). Germline V gene lookup returns CDR1 MNHEY and CDR2 SVGAGI. With 2 bases removed from V and 3 bases from J, the gap between germline ends came to 8 bases. This CDR3 has 13 residues. Here the CDR3 DNA reads TGTGCCAGCAGTTACACAGGGAACTACGAGCAGTACTTC. This encodes CASSYTGNYEQYF.

This clone was counted many times. The chain joins TRBV20-1 to TRBJ2-1; 11 bases agree with TRBD1. Trimming took 5 bases from V and 7 from J; bases not matched to a gene: 13. CDR3 length equals 16 residues. Per germline, CDR1 DFQATT and CDR2 SNEGSKA (reference sequence). CDR3 DNA: TGCAGTGCTTCCCCAGCCCGGGACAGGGGGGATAATGAGCAGTTCTTC. Protein sequence: CSASPARDRGDNEQFF.

This sequence joins TRBV11-2 and TRBJ1-1; TRBD1 matches at 7 bases. Unmatched junction bases numbered 15, after V lost 4 bases and J lost 1 base. The CDR3 runs 18 residues. Per germline, CDR1 SGHAT and CDR2 FQNNGV. CDR3 in amino acids: CASSSGRGRGLGNTEAFF. In DNA, the CDR3 is TGTGCCAGCAGCTCTGGACGAGGCAGGGGGTTGGGGAACACTGAAGCTTTCTTT. Full variable domain (outside the CDR3, taken from reference TRBV11-2 and TRBJ1-1): EAGVAQSPRYKIIEKRQSVAFWCNPISGHATLYWYQQILGQGPKLLIQFQNNGVVDDSQLPKDRFSAERLKGVDSTLKIQPAKLEDSAVYLCASSSGRGRGLGNTEAFFGQGTRLTVV.

This clone was recorded a few times. This chain uses TRBV12-3 or TRBV12-4 with TRBJ2-3; 12 bases match TRBD1. This CDR3 is 15 amino acids long. V lost 4 bases and J lost 3; bases outside the gene matches: 2. CDR3 sequence (DNA): TGTGCCAGCAGTTCGGGACAGGGGGCAACAGATACGCAGTATTTT. Amino acids: CASSSGQGATDTQYF.

This chain joins TRBV10-1 and TRBJ2-5; 11 nucleotides line up with TRBD2. CDR3 length equals 15 residues. V gave up 2 bases and J gave up 4 bases; unmatched junction bases: 3. CDR1 and CDR2 from the germline V gene are WNHNN and SYGVQD (reference sequence). CDR3 sequence: CASSEKGLAGETQYF. The CDR3 DNA is TGCGCCAGCAGTGAGAAAGGACTAGCGGGAGAGACCCAGTACTTC.

Comment on this clone: At one of its ends the junction is not consistent with the germline gene, which may arise from a read error. The chain joins TRBV15 to TRBJ1-2; D gene unclear. Germline CDR1 is LNHNV and CDR2 is YYDKDF (reference sequence). The CDR3 consists of 14 residues. CDR3 protein: CATCRDTANYGFTF. Here the CDR3 DNA reads TGTGCCACCTGCAGAGATACAGCTAACTATGGCTTCACCTTC. Based on the CDR3 plus reference TRBV15 and TRBJ1-2, the full variable domain is DAMVIQNPRYQVTQFGKPVTLSCSQTLNHNVMYWYQQKSSQAPKLLFHYYDKDFNNEADTPDNFQSRRPNTSFCFLDIRSPGLGDTAMYLCATCRDTANYGFTFGSGTRLTVV.

Of note for this clone: Lacking the conserved final phenylalanine or tryptophan, this CDR3 likely reflects a read error. This chain joins TRBV11-2 and TRBJ2-2; 10 nucleotides line up with TRBD1. Germline V gene data show CDR1 as SGHAT and CDR2 as FQNNGV. The CDR3 length is 15 residues. V was clipped by 4 bases and J by 2 bases; unmatched bases: 1. CDR3 in amino acids: CASSWTGGNTGELFS. CDR3 DNA: TGTGCCAGCAGCTGGACAGGGGGAAACACCGGGGAGCTGTTTTCT.

Turning to this clone: The germline gene is not matched at one end of the junction; a read error may be the cause. V is TRBV7-9 and J is TRBJ2-6; a possible D gene is TRBD2 (5 bases). This CDR3 has 14 amino acids. Germline CDR1 SEHNR, CDR2 FQNEAQ (reference sequence). The CDR3 DNA reads as TGTGCCAGTAGCTTAGTAGCGTGGGACAACGTCCTGACTTTC. Translation gives CASSLVAWDNVLTF. The variable domain in full, with the rest retrieved from reference TRBV7-9 and TRBJ2-6, is DTGVSQNPRHKITKRGQNVTFRCDPISEHNRLYWYRQTLGQGPEFLTYFQNEAQLEKSRLLSDRFSAERPKGSFSTLEIQRTEQGDSAMYLCASSLVAWDNVLTFGAGSRLTVL.

This clone was detected only a few times. CDR3 coding DNA: TGTGCCAGCAAAAGGGACAGGGGCGACTATGGCTACACCTTC. This gives the protein CASKRDRGDYGYTF. V gene TRBV6-1 combines with J gene TRBJ1-2, with TRBD1 matching 10 bases. Per germline, CDR1 MNHNS and CDR2 SASEGT. The CDR3 totals 14 residues. The junction had 5 bases not matched to a gene; V was cut back by 7 bases and J by 3 bases.

This chain uses TRBV6-1 with TRBJ1-1; TRBD1 is a possible D gene (5 bases). Germline V gives CDR1 MNHNS, CDR2 SASEGT. Trimming shortened V by 10 bases and J by 2 bases, and 14 bases separated the two germline ends. This CDR3 has 13 residues. The CDR3 coding sequence is TGTGCCAATTCCTTACAGGAAAACACTGAAGCTTTCTTT. Translating it yields CANSLQENTEAFF.

The V call is TRBV18, the J call TRBJ2-5; 8 positions match TRBD1. The CDR3 spans 15 residues. CDR1 and CDR2 (germline): KGHSH, LQKENI. Trimming at V came to 3 bases and at J to 2 bases, leaving 5 bases not matched to a gene. CDR3 sequence (DNA): TGTGCCAGCTCACCTCGGACAGGGCAACAAGAGACCCAGTACTTC. It codes for CASSPRTGQQETQYF.

The CDR3 protein is CASSLEVEGAPDTQYF. CDR3 nucleotide sequence: TGTGCCAGCAGCTTAGAGGTCGAGGGGGCCCCAGATACGCAGTATTTT. This chain links TRBV11-2 with TRBJ2-3; TRBD1 agrees at 7 bases. Losses at the gene ends were 0 bases for V and 4 bases for J; bases not matched to a gene: 7. Germline CDR1 and CDR2: SGHAT and FQNNGV. The CDR3 has 16 residues.

The CDR3, as DNA: TGTGCCAGCAGCTTAGCGTGGCCAGGACCAGATACGCAGTATTTT. Translating it yields CASSLAWPGPDTQYF. The V call is TRBV7-2, the J call TRBJ2-3, with D hard to call. Germline CDR1 SGHTA, CDR2 FQGNSA. The V gene lost 0 bases and the J gene lost 4 bases, with 11 bases spanning the gap. This CDR3 has 15 residues.

V gene TRBV20-1 combines with J gene TRBJ1-5; 9 nucleotides line up with TRBD1. Trimming cost V 3 bases and J 3 bases; bases outside gene matches: 6. Germline CDR1 and CDR2: DFQATT and SNEGSKA (reference sequence). CDR3 length equals 15 residues. CDR3 residues: CSASGTGIPNQPQHF. In DNA, the CDR3 is TGCAGTGCTAGTGGGACAGGGATTCCCAATCAGCCCCAGCATTTT.

This clone showed up many times. Germline is not matched at one junction end, which may reflect a read error. The chain uses TRBV6-1 and TRBJ2-7, with TRBD1 matching over 7 bases. The CDR3 is made up of 14 amino acids. CDR1 is MNHNS and CDR2 is SASEGT in the germline V gene. Written as DNA, the CDR3 is TGTGCCAGCAGTGAAGCGGGAGACAGGGTGATGATTGAGTTC. Translating gives CASSEAGDRVMIEF.

This clone was counted at least ten times. The sample has other DNA sequences that encode this CDR3 too. The chain joins TRBV20-1 to TRBJ2-1; D tentatively reads TRBD1 or TRBD2 (5 bases each). The V and J ends lost 0 bases and 5 bases respectively, with 14 bases between them. The CDR3 spans 15 residues. Germline CDR1 is DFQATT and CDR2 is SNEGSKA (reference sequence). The DNA for the CDR3 is TGCAGTGCTAGAGATATCGGGGCGATGAACAATGAGCAGTTCTTC. Amino acid sequence: CSARDIGAMNNEQFF.

This clone has only a few counts. V usage is TRBV7-2 and J usage is TRBJ2-5, with TRBD2 matching over 13 bases. Looked up from germline, CDR1 is SGHTA and CDR2 is FQGNSA. V lost 0 bases and J lost 2; bases outside the gene matches: 0. This CDR3 contains 16 residues. This chain's CDR3 is CASSLATSGRQETQYF. The CDR3 nucleotides are TGTGCCAGCAGCTTAGCGACTAGCGGGAGGCAAGAGACCCAGTACTTC.

V gene TRBV3-1 combines with J gene TRBJ2-2; the match to TRBD1 covers 9 bases. The CDR3 is 15 residues long. Germline assignment: CDR1 LGHDT and CDR2 YNNKEL (reference sequence). J gave up 6 bases and V 4 bases, and 6 bases lay outside the gene matches. The chain's CDR3 is CASSPRTGASGELFF. In DNA form, the CDR3 reads TGTGCCAGCAGCCCAAGGACAGGGGCCTCCGGGGAGCTGTTTTTT.

This clone was seen a few times. This chain connects TRBV19 to TRBJ1-1; no clear D. V was trimmed by 7 bases and J by 0 bases, leaving 15 bases between them. Germline CDR1 is LNHDA and CDR2 is SQIVND (reference sequence). The CDR3 consists of 15 residues. The CDR3 DNA sequence: TGTGCCAGTAACCCAGGACGGGCGCTGAACACTGAAGCTTTCTTT. It translates to CASNPGRALNTEAFF.

This clone was seen more than once but under ten times. The chain couples TRBV5-1 to TRBJ1-3; D remains ambiguous. Trimming took off 0 bases at V and 3 bases at J, with 10 bases between the two ends. This CDR3 spans 15 amino acids. Germline V CDR1 and CDR2: SGHRS, YFSETQ. The CDR3 protein is CASSLAAGGGNTIYF. As DNA, the CDR3 is TGCGCCAGCAGCTTGGCCGCAGGAGGTGGAAACACCATATATTTT.